What follows are 18 T cell receptor beta chains derived from one specimen sequenced in a study of T cell changes during pregnancy in multiple sclerosis. Clones were read by immunoSEQ multiplex PCR, and TCRdb kept only the in-frame ones, dropping some. In the table there are 40,000 to 55,000 clones, around 92% of which are singletons. The sequencing here drew on CD8+ T cells from peripheral blood mononuclear cells, taken in the first trimester of pregnancy. Receptor source: a female donor with multiple sclerosis, enrolled in a pregnancy study.

This clone was observed a single time. V gene TRBV19 combines with J gene TRBJ1-1, with TRBD1 matching over 10 bases. V lost 5 bases, J lost 1 base, and 1 base stayed unmatched. Germline CDR1 reads LNHDA; CDR2 reads SQIVND (reference sequence). CDR3 length: 14 amino acids. CDR3 sequence: CASSGDRGNTEAFF. CDR3 DNA: TGTGCCAGTAGTGGGGACAGGGGGAACACTGAAGCTTTCTTT.

This clone was seen a single time. The chain carries TRBV4-3 and TRBJ1-1; 7 bases are shared with TRBD1. The germline gives CDR1 LGHNA, CDR2 YSLEER. Trimming cost V 1 base and J 2 bases; bases outside gene matches: 4. This CDR3 is built from 15 residues. The CDR3 region has the DNA TGCGCCAGCAGCCAAGCCGGGACAGCAAACACTGAAGCTTTCTTT. This encodes CASSQAGTANTEAFF.

This chain links TRBV27 with TRBJ2-7; 11 bases align to TRBD1. This CDR3 has 15 amino acids. From germline, CDR1 is MNHEY and CDR2 SMNVEV (reference sequence). After removal of 5 bases from V and 3 bases from J, the junction contained 6 bases not matched to a gene. The CDR3 sequence: CASSPWTGGGYEQYF. The CDR3 bases are TGTGCCAGCAGTCCCTGGACAGGGGGCGGCTACGAGCAGTACTTC.

The chain couples TRBV9 to TRBJ2-7; 9 bases are shared with TRBD2. Germline-derived CDR1 and CDR2 are SGDLS and YYNGEE. The V gene end was trimmed by 5 bases and the J gene end by 0 bases; junction bases not matched to a gene: 9. The CDR3 spans 16 residues. For the CDR3, the DNA is TGTGCCAGCAGTCTTAGCGGGGGCGGCCCCTCCTACGAGCAGTACTTC. This translates into CASSLSGGGPSYEQYF.

The genes are TRBV27 and TRBJ1-4; D remains ambiguous. V lost 8 bases to trimming and J lost 7 bases, with 11 bases between them. Germline V gene sequence: CDR1 MNHEY, CDR2 SMNVEV (reference sequence). This CDR3 is 12 amino acids long. The CDR3 DNA sequence: TGTGCCAGCCGTGGCCTAGGTGAAAAACTGTTTTTT. Translation gives CASRGLGEKLFF.

This clone appeared a few times. V is TRBV5-4 and J is TRBJ2-2, with no clear D. V lost 4 bases and J lost 6, with 16 bases in between. The CDR3 has 15 residues. Germline values: CDR1 SGHNT, CDR2 YYREEE (reference sequence). This CDR3 reads CASSPRERRAGELFF. The CDR3, as DNA: TGTGCCAGCAGCCCCCGCGAGCGCCGCGCCGGGGAGCTGTTTTTT. The entire variable domain, with the rest obtained from reference TRBV5-4 and TRBJ2-2, is as follows: ETGVTQSPTHLIKTRGQQVTLRCSSQSGHNTVSWYQQALGQGPQFIFQYYREEENGRGNFPPRFSGLQFPNYSSELNVNALELDDSALYLCASSPRERRAGELFFGEGSRLTVL.

This clone was seen once. The chain couples TRBV28 to TRBJ1-5, with unresolved D. CDR1 MDHEN and CDR2 SYDVKM come from the germline V gene. Trimming shortened V by 7 bases and J by 0 bases, and 10 bases separated the two germline ends. The CDR3 has 14 residues. For the CDR3, the DNA is TGTGCCAGCACTCGGGAGTATAGCAATCAGCCCCAGCATTTT. Amino acids: CASTREYSNQPQHF.

The chain combines TRBV19 with TRBJ2-1; 9 bases are a match to TRBD2. Trimming cost V 4 bases and J 7 bases; bases outside gene matches: 5. CDR1 is LNHDA, CDR2 SQIVND, per germline (reference sequence). The CDR3 is 14 residues long. As DNA, the CDR3 is TGTGCCAGTAGTACCGGACTAGCGTTGAATGAGCAGTTCTTC. Protein product: CASSTGLALNEQFF.

The DNA for the CDR3 is TGTGCCAGCAGTTACGGTAGTAATCTATATTTT. As protein: CASSYGSNLYF. The chain uses TRBV6-5 and TRBJ1-3; D ambiguous. The V gene lost 2 bases and the J gene lost 14 bases, with 10 bases spanning the gap. The germline V gene has CDR1 MNHEY and CDR2 SVGAGI. The CDR3 runs to 11 residues.

The V gene is TRBV7-6, the J gene TRBJ1-3, with D tentatively TRBD1 (5 bases). In germline, CDR1 is SGHVS, CDR2 FNYEAQ. V dropped 4 bases and J dropped 2 bases, with 15 bases sitting between them. The CDR3 loop spans 16 amino acids. CDR3: CASSSRAGPTGNTIYF. CDR3 sequence (DNA): TGTGCCAGCAGCTCCCGGGCAGGGCCTACTGGAAACACCATATATTTT.

CDR3 nucleotide sequence: TGTGCCAGCAGCCCCAGGCCCAACCTCTCTACCGATTATAATTCACCCCTCCACTTT. Its translation: CASSPRPNLSTDYNSPLHF. V and J are TRBV2 and TRBJ1-6; the D is unclear. Germline values: CDR1 SNHLY, CDR2 FYNNEI. The ends were cut back, 6 bases at V and 4 bases at J, with 25 bases in the middle. The CDR3 runs 19 residues.

This chain joins TRBV4-2 and TRBJ2-1, with 12 bases fitting TRBD2. CDR1 LGHNA and CDR2 YNFKEQ come from the germline V gene. This CDR3 is built from 16 residues. Trimming removed 4 bases from V and 8 bases from J; junction bases left unmatched: 9. Here the CDR3 reads CASSPTPRTSGDEQFF. DNA for the CDR3: TGTGCCAGCAGCCCCACCCCACGGACTAGCGGGGATGAGCAGTTCTTC.

The V gene is TRBV19, the J gene TRBJ1-3, with 7 bases lining up with TRBD1. This CDR3 has 15 residues. V shed 5 bases, J shed 0 bases, and the junction held 4 bases outside the gene matches. Germline V gene sequence: CDR1 LNHDA, CDR2 SQIVND (reference sequence). CDR3 sequence reads: CASSSTGSSGNTIYF. The CDR3, as DNA: TGTGCCAGTAGTTCGACAGGGAGCTCTGGAAACACCATATATTTT. Full variable domain (missing parts from reference TRBV19 and TRBJ1-3): DGGITQSPKYLFRKEGQNVTLSCEQNLNHDAMYWYRQDPGQGLRLIYYSQIVNDFQKGDIAEGYSVSREKKESFPLTVTSAQKNPTAFYLCASSSTGSSGNTIYFGEGSWLTVV.

V gene TRBV27 combines with J gene TRBJ2-2; tentatively, D is TRBD1 (6 bases). The CDR3 is 13 amino acids. The germline V gene has CDR1 MNHEY and CDR2 SMNVEV (reference sequence). The ends were cut back, 6 bases at V and 5 bases at J, with 10 bases in the middle. The CDR3 sequence: CASRITGTGELFF. The CDR3 DNA reads as TGTGCCAGCAGGATCACAGGGACCGGGGAGCTGTTTTTT.

The chain employs TRBV6-5 and TRBJ1-1, with unresolved D. CDR1 and CDR2 from the germline V gene are MNHEY and SVGAGI. With 4 bases removed from V and 6 bases from J, the gap between germline ends came to 18 bases. CDR3 length equals 15 residues. CDR3 loop: CASSFFGRGVPEAFF. The CDR3, as DNA: TGTGCCAGCAGTTTTTTTGGTCGGGGAGTTCCTGAAGCTTTCTTT.

The chain uses TRBV9 and TRBJ2-7; TRBD2 agrees at 11 bases. There are 15 residues in the CDR3. Trimming removed 5 bases from V and 0 bases from J; junction bases left unmatched: 4. Germline loops: CDR1 SGDLS, CDR2 YYNGEE. The CDR3 is CASSATSGGSYEQYF. The CDR3, as DNA: TGTGCCAGCAGTGCTACTAGCGGGGGCTCCTACGAGCAGTACTTC. The complete variable domain, with remaining parts taken from reference TRBV9 and TRBJ2-7, reads DSGVTQTPKHLITATGQRVTLRCSPRSGDLSVYWYQQSLDQGLQFLIQYYNGEERAKGNILERFSAQQFPDLHSELNLSSLELGDSALYFCASSATSGGSYEQYFGPGTRLTVT.

This chain uses TRBV19 with TRBJ2-1; 7 bases agree with TRBD1. Germline assignment: CDR1 LNHDA and CDR2 SQIVND (reference sequence). The CDR3 has 15 amino acids. The V gene end was trimmed by 7 bases and the J gene end by 0 bases; junction bases not matched to a gene: 6. The DNA for the CDR3 is TGTGCCAGTACCTGGGACAGTAGCTCCTACAATGAGCAGTTCTTC. It specifies CASTWDSSSYNEQFF.

This chain joins TRBV4-3 and TRBJ2-7; a weak D match, TRBD1 (6 bases). The CDR3 spans 14 residues. V lost 4 bases and J lost 4, with 14 bases in between. The germline V gene encodes CDR1 LGHNA and CDR2 YSLEER. CDR3 DNA: TGCGCCAGCAGCCTCAGCCGGACAGCTTACGAGCAGTACTTC. This encodes CASSLSRTAYEQYF.